One sample yielded the 3 T cell receptor beta chains listed below, sequenced in a study of CD8+ T cells in alopecia areata. Extracted RNA was reverse transcribed into cDNA, the sequencing template. The protocol was immunoSEQ multiplex PCR, while the TCRdb copy is restricted to in-frame clones and leaves out a portion. This sample has 100,000 to 150,000 clones, with around 63% found just once. The sample's treatment: oral pan-JAK inhibitor, 5-10 mg twice daily. The specimen comprised CD4+ T cells sorted from blood, sampled at week 4, from a patient treated with tofacitinib. Receptor source: a human donor with alopecia areata.

J is TRBJ2-5 and V is TRBV11-2; TRBD2 aligns across 11 bases. Germline lookup yields CDR1 SGHAT and CDR2 FQNNGV. The CDR3 is made up of 15 amino acids. V lost 5 bases, J lost 4 bases, and 6 bases stayed unmatched. In DNA form, the CDR3 reads TGTGCCAGCAGCCTGAGACTAGCGGGGTTAGAGACCCAGTACTTC. Protein sequence: CASSLRLAGLETQYF. The whole variable domain, remainder taken from reference TRBV11-2 and TRBJ2-5, is EAGVAQSPRYKIIEKRQSVAFWCNPISGHATLYWYQQILGQGPKLLIQFQNNGVVDDSQLPKDRFSAERLKGVDSTLKIQPAKLEDSAVYLCASSLRLAGLETQYFGPGTRLLVL.

This chain connects TRBV21-1 to TRBJ1-5. TRBV21-1 is a documented pseudogene. This CDR3 contains 13 residues. CDR3 in DNA: TGTGCCAGCTTTGGGACTTTAAATCAGCCCCAGCATTTT. It specifies CASFGTLNQPQHF.

V usage is TRBV29-1 and J usage is TRBJ2-3; TRBD1 agrees at 7 bases. CDR1 and CDR2 (germline): SQVTM, ANQGSEA. The CDR3 sequence is 14 residues long. V was pared by 3 bases and J by 1 base, with 4 bases of the junction left unmatched. The CDR3 spells CSVETQGGTDTQYF. Written as DNA, the CDR3 is TGCAGCGTTGAGACGCAGGGGGGCACAGATACGCAGTATTTT.